What follows are 4 T cell receptor beta chains derived from one specimen sequenced in a study of CD8+CD57+ T cells in acquired aplastic anemia. CD8+CD57+ cell expansion, shown by flow cytometry, had occurred in the patients selected for sequencing. Profiles of TCR beta VDJ and CDR3 were generated from a genomic DNA template. TCRdb called the reads again in MiXCR, with one record for every CDR3 protein. This table has 450,000 to 600,000 distinct CDR3 sequences, around 30% appearing once. Sequenced material: sorted CD4+, CD8+, or CD8+CD57+ T cells (not recorded which) from PBMCs. The origin of the receptors is a human donor with aplastic anemia.

This clonotype was observed many times. V and J are TRBV7-3 and TRBJ2-7; maybe TRBD2 (7 bases). Germline lookup yields CDR1 SGHTA and CDR2 FQGTGA. This CDR3 is built from 13 residues. V lost 4 bases, J lost 6 bases, and 13 bases lay in between. CDR3 in amino acids: CASSSMGGREQYF. CDR3 DNA: TGTGCCAGCAGCTCGATGGGGGGGCGCGAGCAGTACTTC.

This chain connects TRBV11-2 to TRBJ2-3; TRBD2 agrees at 8 bases. The trim removed 3 bases at V and 8 bases at J, leaving 10 bases unmatched. Germline V CDR1 and CDR2: SGHAT, FQNNGV. There are 15 residues in the CDR3. Here the CDR3 DNA reads TGTGCCAGCAGCTTGGGCGCGGGAGGTCCAGTTACGCAGTATTTT. Translated, it gives CASSLGAGGPVTQYF.

This clonotype was recorded at least ten times. The chain employs TRBV19 and TRBJ1-5, with TRBD1 matching over 8 bases. The CDR3 is made up of 15 amino acids. J gave up 1 base and V 6 bases, and 5 bases lay outside the gene matches. Germline V gene lookup returns CDR1 LNHDA and CDR2 SQIVND (reference sequence). Here the CDR3 DNA reads TGTGCCAGTAGAGAGACAGGGGTAAGCAATCAGCCCCAGCATTTT. Translating it yields CASRETGVSNQPQHF.

This clonotype was seen only a few times. At one of its ends the junction is not consistent with the germline gene, which may arise from a read error. The V and J genes are TRBV20-1 and TRBJ1-6, with TRBD1 matching over 7 bases. The CDR3 loop spans 15 amino acids. Germline assignment: CDR1 DFQATT and CDR2 SNEGSKA (reference sequence). The CDR3 DNA is TGCAGTGCCAGGGACAGCGGATATTATAATTCGCCCCTCCACTTT. It specifies CSARDSGYYNSPLHF.